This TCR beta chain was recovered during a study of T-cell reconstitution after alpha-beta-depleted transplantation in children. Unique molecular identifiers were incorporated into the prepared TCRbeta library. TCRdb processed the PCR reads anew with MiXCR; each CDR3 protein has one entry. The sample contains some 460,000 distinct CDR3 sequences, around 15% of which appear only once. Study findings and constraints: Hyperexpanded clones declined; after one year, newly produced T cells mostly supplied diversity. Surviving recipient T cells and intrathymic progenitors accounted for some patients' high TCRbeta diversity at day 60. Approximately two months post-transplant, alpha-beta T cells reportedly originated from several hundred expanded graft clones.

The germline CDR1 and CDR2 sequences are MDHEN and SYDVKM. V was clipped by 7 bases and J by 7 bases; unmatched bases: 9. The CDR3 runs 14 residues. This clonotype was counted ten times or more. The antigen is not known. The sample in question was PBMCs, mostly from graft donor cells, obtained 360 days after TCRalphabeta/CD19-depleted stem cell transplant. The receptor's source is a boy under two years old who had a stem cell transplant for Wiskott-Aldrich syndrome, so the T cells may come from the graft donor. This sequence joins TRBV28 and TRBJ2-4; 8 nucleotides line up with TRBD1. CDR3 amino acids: CASTPRQGRNIQYF. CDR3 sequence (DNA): TGTGCCAGCACCCCAAGACAGGGGCGGAACATTCAGTACTTC.